The clone carrying this T cell receptor beta chain was seen only once. The sample is drawn from a study of cytomegalovirus exposure and HLA in healthy donors. It was with 60 Vbeta and 13 Jbeta primers that the PCR ran. Sequencing was performed with immunoSEQ multiplex PCR; in TCRdb, only in-frame clones are kept and a portion is missing. Found here are about 150,000 clones, roughly 83% of them singletons; the top ten hold approximately 1.3%. This CDR3 has 13 amino acids. Germline CDR1 reads MNHNS; CDR2 reads SASEGT. J lost 3 bases, V lost 5 bases, and 2 bases had no gene match. The chain recombines TRBV6-1 with TRBJ2-7; TRBD1 agrees at 9 bases. The TCR sequence derives from a boy aged 2 to 9 in good health and CMV-seronegative. Sample: PBMCs. DNA of the CDR3: TGTGCCAGCAGTTCGGACAGGGGCTACGAGCAGTACTTC. Its protein is CASSSDRGYEQYF.